This TCR beta chain was sequenced in a study of T-cell reconstitution after alpha-beta-depleted transplantation in children. Findings and caveats of the study: T-cell counts and diversity were attributed mostly to newly produced T cells one year after transplant. In patients about two months after transplant, alpha-beta T cells reportedly arose from several hundred expanded graft clones.

In its sample, this clonotype was seen a few times. What it binds is not known. The library targeted TCRbeta and was prepared with unique molecular identifiers. TCRdb passed the PCR reads through MiXCR, listing each CDR3 protein once. This table has 500,000 to 650,000 distinct CDR3 sequences, more than 9.5% appearing once. Trimming cost V 3 bases and J 6 bases, with 18 bases left between them. Germline V gene lookup returns CDR1 SGDLS and CDR2 YYNGEE. This CDR3 is 16 amino acids long. V and J are TRBV9 and TRBJ2-2; a weak D match, TRBD2 (6 bases). The clonotype originates from a female patient aged 2-10 years who had a stem cell transplant for aplastic anemia, so the T cells may come from the graft donor. The material was PBMCs, mostly from graft donor cells, obtained 180 days after TCRalphabeta/CD19-depleted stem cell transplant. Here the CDR3 reads CASSAPGLPFSGELFF. In DNA form, the CDR3 reads TGTGCCAGCAGCGCCCCGGGACTTCCCTTCTCCGGGGAGCTGTTTTTT.